This TCR beta chain was sequenced during a study of OX40 agonist ivuxolimab in advanced cancers. Across the whole study: Ivuxolimab, an agonist antibody against OX40 (CD134), was given to patients. Males comprised over 80% of the group, whose mean age was about 60 years (range about 20 to 85).

The data were produced by immunoSEQ multiplex PCR, yet TCRdb's version contains in-frame clones alone and is incomplete. Of tens of thousands of clones detected, approximately 91% appear once; the ten largest clones hold roughly 30%. People who had autoimmune disease history or systemic immunosuppression were excluded. Blood was sampled at baseline, cycle 4 day 1, and cycle 7 day 1. CDR3 length equals 13 residues. Germline V lookup: CDR1 SEHNR, CDR2 FQNEAQ (reference sequence). V was cut by 3 bases and J by 5 bases, with 11 bases left in between. This clonotype was obtained from an adult with an advanced solid tumor such as melanoma, head and neck, liver or kidney cancer. Specimen: CD4+ or CD8+ T cells sorted from blood, collected in a trial of the OX40 agonist ivuxolimab. The rearrangement links TRBV7-9 to TRBJ2-7; D possibly corresponds to TRBD2 (5 bases). The CDR3 loop reads CASSFAGVDEQYF. The CDR3 region has the DNA TGTGCCAGCAGCTTCGCCGGGGTAGACGAGCAGTACTTC.